One and the same sample provided the 26 T cell receptor beta chains below, sequenced in a study of blood T cell repertoires in COVID-19. Method: immunoSEQ multiplex PCR; TCRdb's copy keeps in-frame clones and lacks some. Of around 100,000 clones in the sample, around nine tenths were seen once. Sequencing used peripheral blood. Source of these receptors: a human donor in a cohort sampled during active COVID-19.

J is TRBJ2-1 and V is TRBV2; possible D gene TRBD2, 5 bases. Trimming removed 5 bases from V and 7 bases from J, with 12 bases in between. Germline CDR1 is SNHLY and CDR2 is FYNNEI. The CDR3 contains 13 residues. The CDR3 is CASSRTAYNEQFF. The CDR3 bases are TGTGCCAGCAGTAGGACTGCTTATAATGAGCAGTTCTTC.

V usage is TRBV5-4 and J usage is TRBJ2-7; 8 bases align to TRBD2. Germline V gene data show CDR1 as SGHNT and CDR2 as YYREEE (reference sequence). The V gene end was trimmed by 0 bases and the J gene end by 2 bases; junction bases not matched to a gene: 7. The CDR3 runs 16 residues. The chain's CDR3 is CASSLGRGGFPYEQYF. For the CDR3, the DNA is TGTGCCAGCAGCTTGGGACGGGGGGGGTTCCCCTACGAGCAGTACTTC.

CDR3 in DNA: TGTGCCAGCAGCTTAGATCCCCCTAGCGGGGAGCTGTTTTTT. Its translation: CASSLDPPSGELFF. The V gene is TRBV11-3, the J gene TRBJ2-2; D unresolved. The germline CDR1 and CDR2 sequences are SGHNT and YENEEA. V was pared by 0 bases and J by 7 bases, with 9 bases between. The CDR3 has 14 amino acids.

The chain couples TRBV7-2 to TRBJ1-3; D is possibly TRBD1 (6 bases). The germline gives CDR1 SGHTA, CDR2 FQGNSA. This CDR3 is 14 amino acids long. Between the trimmed V and J ends, which lost 5 bases and 0 bases, there was a span of 8 bases. The CDR3 DNA follows: TGTGCCAGCAGCGGACAGAGCTCTGGAAACACCATATATTTT. Translated, it gives CASSGQSSGNTIYF.

V usage is TRBV9 and J usage is TRBJ2-1; 9 nucleotides line up with TRBD2. The CDR3 consists of 15 residues. The germline gives CDR1 SGDLS, CDR2 YYNGEE. J lost 5 bases, V lost 2 bases, and 5 bases had no gene match. Here the CDR3 DNA reads TGTGCCAGCAGCGTGAAGCTAGCGGGGAACAATGAGCAGTTCTTC. Its protein is CASSVKLAGNNEQFF.

The V gene is TRBV7-9, the J gene TRBJ2-7; D gene unclear. CDR1 is SEHNR, CDR2 FQNEAQ, per germline (reference sequence). V lost 0 bases to trimming and J lost 0 bases, with 6 bases between them. There are 14 residues in the CDR3. CDR3 bases: TGTGCCAGCAGCTTAGCGCCCAGCTCCTACGAGCAGTACTTC. Translating gives CASSLAPSSYEQYF.

The chain carries TRBV28 and TRBJ2-7; 8 bases match TRBD2. This CDR3 contains 16 residues. Looked up from germline, CDR1 is MDHEN and CDR2 is SYDVKM. Trimming at V came to 3 bases and at J to 6 bases, leaving 13 bases not matched to a gene. The CDR3 DNA follows: TGTGCCAGCAGTTTTCCCTTAGCGGGAAGGCTCATCGAGCAGTACTTC. Protein sequence: CASSFPLAGRLIEQYF.

The genes are TRBV18 and TRBJ2-7, with 8 bases lining up with TRBD1. Germline trimming cut 6 bases from V and 7 bases from J; bases unmatched to any gene: 14. The germline gives CDR1 KGHSH, CDR2 LQKENI. CDR3 length: 15 residues. The CDR3 DNA reads TGTGCCAGCTCCCCAGGGGGCTTCCGTCTAGGAGAGCAGTACTTC. As protein: CASSPGGFRLGEQYF.

The chain carries TRBV5-6 and TRBJ2-7; weak D call: TRBD1 (6 bases). The CDR3 has 17 amino acids. V lost 0 bases and J 4 bases, leaving 20 bases between the germline ends. Germline V gene lookup returns CDR1 SGHDT and CDR2 YYEEEE. The CDR3 nucleotides are TGTGCCAGCAGCTTGGAGGCGGGCAGGGGCCCCTCTTACGAGCAGTACTTC. Amino acid sequence: CASSLEAGRGPSYEQYF.

The chain has TRBV12-3 or TRBV12-4 and TRBJ1-5; no reliable D call. The V end was cut by 3 bases, the J end by 6 bases, with 9 bases between. This CDR3 is built from 13 residues. As DNA, the CDR3 is TGTGCCAGCAGTTTCGAGTTCGGTCAGCCCCAGCATTTT. Protein: CASSFEFGQPQHF.

This chain links TRBV4-2 with TRBJ1-6, with TRBD1 identical over 9 bases. The germline V gene has CDR1 LGHNA and CDR2 YNFKEQ. The junction had 5 bases not matched to a gene; V was cut back by 4 bases and J by 10 bases. The CDR3 has 14 residues. The CDR3: CASSRGQGNSPLHF. In DNA form, the CDR3 reads TGTGCCAGCAGCCGAGGACAGGGGAACTCACCCCTCCACTTT.

For the CDR3, the DNA is TGTGCCACCAGCAGAGAGGGCAGGGGCGGTCAAGAGACCCAGTACTTC. Its translation is CATSREGRGGQETQYF. The chain joins TRBV15 to TRBJ2-5, with D possibly matching TRBD1 (6 bases). This CDR3 is 16 amino acids long. Trimming removed 0 bases at V and 2 bases at J, with 13 bases between. In germline, CDR1 is LNHNV, CDR2 YYDKDF (reference sequence).

J is TRBJ2-1 and V is TRBV6-5; 14 bases match TRBD2. The CDR3 spans 15 residues. The J segment lost 7 bases and the V segment lost 6 bases, leaving 5 bases of the junction unmatched. The germline V gene has CDR1 MNHEY and CDR2 SVGAGI. This chain's CDR3 is CASRGRLAGGNEQFF. The CDR3 DNA reads TGTGCCAGCAGGGGCAGACTAGCGGGGGGGAATGAGCAGTTCTTC.

The chain joins TRBV5-4 to TRBJ2-2, with a weak D call TRBD1 (5 bases). V was pared by 2 bases and J by 2 bases, with 7 bases between. The CDR3 covers 14 residues. CDR1 is SGHNT, CDR2 YYREEE, per germline (reference sequence). CDR3 sequence: CASSLQDNTGELFF. CDR3 in DNA: TGTGCCAGCAGCTTACAGGACAACACCGGGGAGCTGTTTTTT.

V usage is TRBV18 and J usage is TRBJ2-2; TRBD1 matches at 11 bases. CDR1 is KGHSH and CDR2 is LQKENI in the germline V gene. This CDR3 has 15 residues. The junction had 3 bases not matched to a gene; V was cut back by 5 bases and J by 4 bases. The CDR3 loop reads CASSAGTGGTGELFF. The DNA of the CDR3 is TGTGCCAGCTCAGCCGGGACAGGGGGCACCGGGGAGCTGTTTTTT. Looking up the rest from reference TRBV18 and TRBJ2-2 gives the full variable domain: NAGVMQNPRHLVRRRGQEARLRCSPMKGHSHVYWYRQLPEEGLKFMVYLQKENIIDESGMPKERFSAEFPKEGPSILRIQQVVRGDSAAYFCASSAGTGGTGELFFGEGSRLTVL.

The CDR3 sequence: CASSQGRGSFYGYTF. For the CDR3, the DNA is TGTGCCAGCAGCCAAGGTCGGGGATCCTTCTATGGCTACACCTTC. The chain employs TRBV3-1 (or the pseudogene TRBV3-2) and TRBJ1-2; D is ambiguous. This CDR3 is 15 amino acids long. The germline gives CDR1 LGHDT, CDR2 YNNKEL (reference sequence). Trimming removed 1 base at V and 4 bases at J, with 13 bases between.

The CDR3 loop reads CASSPGGLERRETQYF. In DNA, the CDR3 is TGTGCCAGCAGCCCCGGGGGACTAGAGCGGCGGGAGACCCAGTACTTC. J is TRBJ2-5 and V is TRBV3-1 (or the pseudogene TRBV3-2); 8 bases match TRBD2. Germline CDR1 and CDR2: LGHDT and YNNKEL (reference sequence). The V and J ends lost 4 bases and 5 bases, in that order; junction bases with no gene match: 12. The CDR3 loop spans 16 amino acids.

The genes are TRBV6-2 or TRBV6-3 and TRBJ1-5; 7 bases fit TRBD1. CDR1 is MNHEY and CDR2 is SVGEGT in the germline V gene. CDR3 length: 17 residues. The V and J ends lost 2 bases and 6 bases, in that order; junction bases with no gene match: 13. CDR3 DNA: TGTGCCAGCAGTTACCCTCCTCGAGGGGGCTTATCTCAGCCCCAGCATTTT. It codes for CASSYPPRGGLSQPQHF.

This rearrangement joins TRBV7-2 to TRBJ1-6; maybe TRBD1 (5 bases). With 1 base removed from V and 6 bases from J, the gap between germline ends came to 13 bases. CDR1 is SGHTA, CDR2 FQGNSA, per germline. The length of the CDR3 is 16 residues. CDR3: CASSLVGGAGNSPLHF. The CDR3 region has the DNA TGTGCCAGCAGCTTAGTAGGAGGGGCTGGTAATTCACCCCTCCACTTT. The whole variable domain, filled in from reference TRBV7-2 and TRBJ1-6, reads GAGVSQSPSNKVTEKGKDVELRCDPISGHTALYWYRQSLGQGLEFLIYFQGNSAPDKSGLPSDRFSAERTGGSVSTLTIQRTQQEDSAVYLCASSLVGGAGNSPLHFGNGTRLTVT.

CDR3 DNA: TGTGCCAGCAGTCCCCCGCGTGGGGGGTACTACGATGGGCAGTACTTC. Residues: CASSPPRGGYYDGQYF. The chain employs TRBV28 and TRBJ2-7; weak D call: TRBD2 (6 bases). The germline gives CDR1 MDHEN, CDR2 SYDVKM. Trimming pared 5 bases from V and 9 bases from J, leaving 26 bases between. The CDR3 contains 16 residues.

This chain joins TRBV6-5 and TRBJ2-1, with 8 bases matching TRBD1. J was trimmed by 6 bases and V by 6 bases; bases with no gene match: 10. This CDR3 is 15 amino acids long. Germline CDR1 is MNHEY and CDR2 is SVGAGI. CDR3 in amino acids: CASRWDRTSGNEQFF. The DNA of the CDR3 is TGTGCCAGCAGATGGGACAGGACATCGGGCAATGAGCAGTTCTTC.

The V gene is TRBV6-1, the J gene TRBJ2-1; D is unclear. Germline V CDR1 and CDR2: MNHNS, SASEGT. The CDR3 is 13 amino acids. Trimming left V 3 bases short and J 5 bases short, with 8 bases between. The CDR3 nucleotides read TGTGCCAGCAGTGAGGTTAGCCACAATGAGCAGTTCTTC. Its translation: CASSEVSHNEQFF.

For this clone: Relative to the germline gene, one junction end is altered; a read error may explain this. J is TRBJ1-6 and V is TRBV27; D not certain. Germline values: CDR1 MNHEY, CDR2 SMNVEV (reference sequence). There are 15 residues in the CDR3. DNA of the CDR3: TGTGCCAGCAGTGTATCAATGAGCTATAATTCACCCCTCCACTTT. It specifies CASSVSMSYNSPLHF.

The chain is built from TRBV6-4 and TRBJ1-1; 8 bases agree with TRBD1. The V gene's germline CDR1 is MRHNA and CDR2 SNTAGT. The CDR3 is 13 amino acids. The ends lost 6 bases at V and 3 bases at J; junction bases unmatched: 3. The CDR3 nucleotides are TGTGCCAGCAGGGACAGGGAGGACACTGAAGCTTTCTTT. This translates into CASRDREDTEAFF.

V usage is TRBV10-2 and J usage is TRBJ2-3; TRBD2 aligns across 9 bases. Germline V CDR1 and CDR2: WSHSY, SAAADI. V was clipped by 10 bases and J by 5 bases; unmatched bases: 13. CDR3 length: 15 residues. The CDR3 region is CATQLVAGVGDTQYF. Here the CDR3 DNA reads TGCGCCACGCAGCTAGTAGCGGGAGTTGGAGATACGCAGTATTTT.

This clone was observed a handful of times. The rearrangement uses TRBV19 and TRBJ2-3; TRBD2 matches at 13 bases. The CDR3 consists of 16 residues. V lost 8 bases to trimming and J lost 5 bases; unmatched junction nucleotides: 10. From germline, CDR1 is LNHDA and CDR2 SQIVND (reference sequence). The CDR3 sequence: CASSGLAGEAGDTQYF. The CDR3, as DNA: TGTGCCAGTTCTGGACTAGCGGGAGAGGCCGGAGATACGCAGTATTTT.